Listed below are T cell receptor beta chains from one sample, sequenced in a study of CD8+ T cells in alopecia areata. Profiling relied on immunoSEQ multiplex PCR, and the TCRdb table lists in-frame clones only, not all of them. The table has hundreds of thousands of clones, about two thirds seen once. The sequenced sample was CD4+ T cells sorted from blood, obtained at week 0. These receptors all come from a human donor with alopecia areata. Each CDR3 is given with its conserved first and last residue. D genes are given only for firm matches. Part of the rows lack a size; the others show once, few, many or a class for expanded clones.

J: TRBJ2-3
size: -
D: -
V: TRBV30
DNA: TGTGCCTGGAGTGGTTCGGGGGGCTGGGGGACAGATACGCAGTATTTT
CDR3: CAWSGSGGWGTDTQYF

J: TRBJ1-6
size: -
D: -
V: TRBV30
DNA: TGTGCCTGGACTGGACGTTCGGGACCCCTCCACTTT
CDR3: CAWTGRSGPLHF

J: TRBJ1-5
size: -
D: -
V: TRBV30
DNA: TGTGCCTGGAGTGTCGCAGGGGCCAATCAGCCCCAGCATTTT
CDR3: CAWSVAGANQPQHF

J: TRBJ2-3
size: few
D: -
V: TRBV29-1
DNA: TGCAGCGTTAAGTCTAGCACAGATACGCAGTATTTT
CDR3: CSVKSSTDTQYF

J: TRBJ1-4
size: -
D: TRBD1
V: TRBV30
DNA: TGTGCCTGGAAAGGCAGGGGGAATGAAAAACTGTTTTTT
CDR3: CAWKGRGNEKLFF

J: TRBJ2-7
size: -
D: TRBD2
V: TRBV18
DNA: TGTGCCAGCTCACCCGACTTAGCGGGGGAGCAGTACTTC
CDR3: CASSPDLAGEQYF

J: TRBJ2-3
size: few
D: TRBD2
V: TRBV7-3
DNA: TGTGCCAGCAGCTTAAACGGGGGGGCCTTCACGCAGTATTTT
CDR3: CASSLNGGAFTQYF

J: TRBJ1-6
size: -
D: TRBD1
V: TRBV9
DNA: TGTGCCAGCAGCGTAGGGACAGGGAATTCACCCCTCCACTTT
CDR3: CASSVGTGNSPLHF

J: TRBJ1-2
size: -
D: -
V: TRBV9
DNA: TGTGCCAGCAGCCCTTCACAGACACCTAACTATGGCTACACCTTC
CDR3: CASSPSQTPNYGYTF

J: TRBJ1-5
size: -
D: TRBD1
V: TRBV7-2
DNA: TGTGCCAGCAGCTTAGGCCGGACAGGGGCGAGGCAGCCCCAGCATTTT
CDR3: CASSLGRTGARQPQHF

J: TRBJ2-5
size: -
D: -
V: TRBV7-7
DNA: TGTGCTAGCAGCCCAGACTACTTGGGGGAGACCCAGTACTTC
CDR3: CASSPDYLGETQYF

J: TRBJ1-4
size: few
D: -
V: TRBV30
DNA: TGTGCCTGGAGTGTATGGGGGAATGAAAAACTGTTTTTT
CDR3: CAWSVWGNEKLFF

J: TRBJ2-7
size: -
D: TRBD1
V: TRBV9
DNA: TGTGCCAGCAGCGAGATCGGGACAGGGGGACGGGAGCAGTACTTC
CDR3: CASSEIGTGGREQYF

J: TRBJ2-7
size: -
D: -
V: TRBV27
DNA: TGTGCCAGCGCGGTACAGCCGAGCTCCTACGAGCAGTACTTC
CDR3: CASAVQPSSYEQYF

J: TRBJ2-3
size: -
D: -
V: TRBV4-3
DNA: TGCGCCAGCAGCCAAGCGGCCCTTTCCCTGGGTACGCAGTATTTT
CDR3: CASSQAALSLGTQYF

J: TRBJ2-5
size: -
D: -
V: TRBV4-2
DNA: TGTGCCAGCAGCCCCGAGGGGGGACAAGAGACCCAGTACTTC
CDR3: CASSPEGGQETQYF

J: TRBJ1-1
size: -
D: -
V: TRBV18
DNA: TGTGCCAGCTCTACCGGGGCAGGTGAAACTGAAGCTTTCTTT
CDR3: CASSTGAGETEAFF

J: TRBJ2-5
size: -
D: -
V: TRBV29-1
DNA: TGCAGCGTTGCGACAGCGGGAGAGACCCAGTACTTC
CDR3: CSVATAGETQYF

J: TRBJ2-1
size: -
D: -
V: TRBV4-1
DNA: TGCGCCAGCAGCCAAGGCCCCCGGGACTTGTTTTACAATGAGCAGTTCTTC
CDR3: CASSQGPRDLFYNEQFF

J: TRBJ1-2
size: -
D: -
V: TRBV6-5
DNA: TGTGCCAGCAGTTACTCGCGTCTGGGTCCGGGCTACACCTTC
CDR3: CASSYSRLGPGYTF

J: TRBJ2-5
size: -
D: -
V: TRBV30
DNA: TGTGCCTGGAGTCTAGGGGGAACCACCCAGTACTTC
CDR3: CAWSLGGTTQYF

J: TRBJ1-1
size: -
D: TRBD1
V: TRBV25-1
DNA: TGTGCCAGCAGTTCAACCGGGACAGGGGACACTGAAGCTTTCTTT
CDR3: CASSSTGTGDTEAFF

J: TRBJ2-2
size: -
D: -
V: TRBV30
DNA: TGTGCCTGGAGACCTTTCACCGGGGAGCTGTTTTTT
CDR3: CAWRPFTGELFF

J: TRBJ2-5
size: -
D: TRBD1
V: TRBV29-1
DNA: TGCAGCTCCGGACAGGGGCGAGGAGAGACCCAGTACTTC
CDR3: CSSGQGRGETQYF

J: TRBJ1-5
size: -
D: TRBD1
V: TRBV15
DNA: TGTGCCACCTCTAGGGTCTTCGGGACAGGGGGCCAGCCCCAGCATTTT
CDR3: CATSRVFGTGGQPQHF

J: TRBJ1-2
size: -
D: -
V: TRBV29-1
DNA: TGCAGCGTTGAAGGCGGCGGGACCTATGGCTACACCTTC
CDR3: CSVEGGGTYGYTF

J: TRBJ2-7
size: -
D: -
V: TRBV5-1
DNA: TGCGCCAGCAGCTTGGTTGGGGGTAACGAGCAGTACTTC
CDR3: CASSLVGGNEQYF

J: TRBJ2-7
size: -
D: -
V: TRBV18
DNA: TGTGCCAGCTCGCCTGAAATGTACGAGCAGTACTTC
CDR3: CASSPEMYEQYF

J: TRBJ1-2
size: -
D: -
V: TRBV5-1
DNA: TGCGCCAGCAGCTTCGGGGGAAACTATGGCTACACCTTC
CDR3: CASSFGGNYGYTF

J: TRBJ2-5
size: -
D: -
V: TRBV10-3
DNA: TGTGCCATCAGTGATTGGGCGGGATCCGAGACCCAGTACTTC
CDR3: CAISDWAGSETQYF

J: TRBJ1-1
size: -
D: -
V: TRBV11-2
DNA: TGTGCCAGCAGCTTAGTGGGCCGAGGGAACACTGAAGCTTTCTTT
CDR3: CASSLVGRGNTEAFF

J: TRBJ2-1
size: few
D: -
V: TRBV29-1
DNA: TGCAGCGTTTTTCCGGGCTACAATGAGCAGTTCTTC
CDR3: CSVFPGYNEQFF

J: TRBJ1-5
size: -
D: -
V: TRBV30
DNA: TGTGCCTGGAGTCCTGGACGCAGCAATCAGCCCCAGCATTTT
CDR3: CAWSPGRSNQPQHF

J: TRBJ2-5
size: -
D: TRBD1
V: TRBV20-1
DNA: TGCAGTGCCGGACAGGCCGGGCACCAGTACTTC
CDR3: CSAGQAGHQYF

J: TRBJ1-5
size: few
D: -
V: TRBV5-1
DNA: TGCGCCAGCAGCACACAGGGAAACCAGCCCCAGCATTTT
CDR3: CASSTQGNQPQHF

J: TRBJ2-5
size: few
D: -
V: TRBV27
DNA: TGTGCCAGCACCTCCCATAACGGGGAGACCCAGTACTTC
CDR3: CASTSHNGETQYF

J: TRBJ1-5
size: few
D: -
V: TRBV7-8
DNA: TGTGCCAGCAGCTTGGTCAAGGGTTCGAGACAGCCCCAGCATTTT
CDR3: CASSLVKGSRQPQHF